Following are 14 T cell receptor beta chains from one sample sequenced in a study of cytomegalovirus exposure and HLA in healthy donors. Primers included in the PCR were 60 Vbeta and 13 Jbeta primers. Profiled with immunoSEQ multiplex PCR; TCRdb holds only in-frame clones, not every one. This table has some 200,000 clones, about 88% appearing once. Sequenced sample: PBMCs. The receptor set was obtained from a girl under two years old in good health and CMV-seronegative.

The chain is built from TRBV9 and TRBJ1-5; TRBD1 aligns across 10 bases. The CDR3 is 14 amino acids. Trimming cost V 3 bases and J 5 bases; bases outside gene matches: 2. Germline lookup yields CDR1 SGDLS and CDR2 YYNGEE. For the CDR3, the DNA is TGTGCCAGCAGCGCAGGGACAGGGGATCAGCCCCAGCATTTT. Its protein product is CASSAGTGDQPQHF.

The CDR3: CASSPTRRSYYGYTF. Written as DNA, the CDR3 is TGTGCCAGCAGCCCCACCCGGCGGTCCTACTATGGCTACACCTTC. The chain employs TRBV7-8 and TRBJ1-2; D unresolved. The V gene's germline CDR1 is SGHVS and CDR2 FQNEAQ. Trimming removed 5 bases at V and 3 bases at J, with 16 bases between. This CDR3 region has 15 residues.

V is TRBV18 and J is TRBJ1-4; 9 nucleotides agree with TRBD1. J was trimmed by 4 bases and V by 5 bases; bases with no gene match: 2. The CDR3 length is 14 residues. CDR1 KGHSH and CDR2 LQKENI come from the germline V gene. The CDR3 is CASSSGQGNEKLFF. CDR3 coding DNA: TGTGCCAGCTCATCGGGACAGGGTAATGAAAAACTGTTTTTT.

The V gene is TRBV7-2, the J gene TRBJ1-2; TRBD1 aligns across 10 bases. The CDR3 is made up of 14 amino acids. Germline V CDR1 and CDR2: SGHTA, FQGNSA. V shed 4 bases and J 6 bases; nucleotides not matched to a gene: 5. The CDR3 loop reads CASSSRGTGDGYTF. The DNA for the CDR3 is TGTGCCAGCAGCTCACGCGGGACAGGGGATGGCTACACCTTC. Variable domain in full (rest from reference TRBV7-2 and TRBJ1-2): GAGVSQSPSNKVTEKGKDVELRCDPISGHTALYWYRQSLGQGLEFLIYFQGNSAPDKSGLPSDRFSAERTGGSVSTLTIQRTQQEDSAVYLCASSSRGTGDGYTFGSGTRLTVV.

The chain combines TRBV9 with TRBJ2-2, with D perhaps matching TRBD2 (6 bases). The CDR3 contains 19 residues. The V end was cut by 4 bases, the J end by 7 bases, with 29 bases between. Germline lookup yields CDR1 SGDLS and CDR2 YYNGEE. The CDR3 sequence is CASSHGPGQGIRRGGELFF. DNA of the CDR3: TGTGCCAGCAGCCACGGCCCTGGGCAGGGAATAAGGAGGGGCGGGGAGCTGTTTTTT.

About this clone itself: The germline gene is not matched at one end of the junction; a read error may be the cause. The rearrangement uses TRBV20-1 and TRBJ2-7, with 11 nucleotides matching TRBD2. CDR3 size: 11 residues. Germline V gene data show CDR1 as DFQATT and CDR2 as SNEGSKA (reference sequence). The CDR3 DNA is TGCAGTGTTAGCGGGAGGGCCGATCGTGGTTTC. This encodes CSVSGRADRGF.

The chain joins TRBV7-9 to TRBJ2-1; TRBD2 aligns across 11 bases. The V gene end was trimmed by 6 bases and the J gene end by 5 bases; junction bases not matched to a gene: 9. Germline V CDR1 and CDR2: SEHNR, FQNEAQ (reference sequence). The length of the CDR3 is 16 residues. The CDR3 loop reads CASRPRISGRDNEQFF. CDR3 coding DNA: TGTGCCAGCAGACCCCGGATTAGCGGGAGGGACAATGAGCAGTTCTTC.

V usage is TRBV5-1 and J usage is TRBJ1-1; tentative D call: TRBD1 (5 bases). CDR1 SGHRS and CDR2 YFSETQ come from the germline V gene. This CDR3 is 15 amino acids long. V was cut by 3 bases and J by 0 bases, with 12 bases left in between. In DNA, the CDR3 is TGCGCCAGCAGCTCTCGCCAGGGCTTGAACACTGAAGCTTTCTTT. As protein: CASSSRQGLNTEAFF.

In this sample, this clone turned up a few times. The chain has TRBV27 and TRBJ2-1, with unresolved D. Deletions cut 6 bases from V and 5 bases from J, with 17 bases between. From germline, CDR1 is MNHEY and CDR2 SMNVEV (reference sequence). CDR3 length: 15 residues. CDR3 coding DNA: TGTGCCAGCAGATACATGCTCCAAATAAACAATGAGCAGTTCTTC. Translation gives CASRYMLQINNEQFF.

The table lists this clone with a few counts. The chain carries TRBV5-1 and TRBJ2-7, with D unresolved. The V gene lost 3 bases and the J gene lost 5 bases, with 9 bases spanning the gap. Germline assignment: CDR1 SGHRS and CDR2 YFSETQ. This CDR3 comprises 12 residues. CDR3: CASSSTHDEQYF. The CDR3 DNA is TGCGCCAGCAGCTCTACCCACGACGAGCAGTACTTC.

This chain uses TRBV16 with TRBJ2-3; the match to TRBD2 covers 7 bases. The CDR3 length is 17 residues. Per the germline V gene, CDR1 is KGHSY and CDR2 is FQNENV. V lost 4 bases and J lost 2; bases outside the gene matches: 12. The CDR3 DNA reads as TGTGCCAGCAGCCGTCGGCCCGGGACTACCCACACAGATACGCAGTATTTT. Its protein is CASSRRPGTTHTDTQYF.

This rearrangement joins TRBV5-4 to TRBJ2-6; 8 bases agree with TRBD2. Per germline, CDR1 SGHNT and CDR2 YYREEE (reference sequence). The ends lost 2 bases at V and 1 base at J; junction bases unmatched: 5. The CDR3 runs to 17 residues. The CDR3 DNA is TGTGCCAGCAGCTTTCCAGCGGGAGATTCTGGGGCCAACGTCCTGACTTTC. Amino acids: CASSFPAGDSGANVLTF. Combining the CDR3 with reference TRBV5-4 and TRBJ2-6 gives the whole variable domain ETGVTQSPTHLIKTRGQQVTLRCSSQSGHNTVSWYQQALGQGPQFIFQYYREEENGRGNFPPRFSGLQFPNYSSELNVNALELDDSALYLCASSFPAGDSGANVLTFGAGSRLTVL.

The CDR3 is CASSLVGQGAGGYTF. CDR3 in DNA: TGTGCCAGCAGCTTAGTGGGACAGGGGGCCGGTGGCTACACCTTC. The chain couples TRBV7-3 to TRBJ1-2; TRBD1 matches 12 bases. The CDR3 is 15 amino acids. V dropped 2 bases and J dropped 7; count of bases not matched to a gene: 5. Germline CDR1 is SGHTA and CDR2 is FQGTGA.

The J gene is TRBJ2-1, the V gene TRBV28; D unresolved. Germline assignment: CDR1 MDHEN and CDR2 SYDVKM. CDR3 length: 13 residues. V was trimmed by 2 bases and J by 6 bases, leaving 8 bases between them. This chain's CDR3 is CASSLETPNEQFF. The CDR3 DNA follows: TGTGCCAGCAGTTTAGAGACACCCAATGAGCAGTTCTTC.